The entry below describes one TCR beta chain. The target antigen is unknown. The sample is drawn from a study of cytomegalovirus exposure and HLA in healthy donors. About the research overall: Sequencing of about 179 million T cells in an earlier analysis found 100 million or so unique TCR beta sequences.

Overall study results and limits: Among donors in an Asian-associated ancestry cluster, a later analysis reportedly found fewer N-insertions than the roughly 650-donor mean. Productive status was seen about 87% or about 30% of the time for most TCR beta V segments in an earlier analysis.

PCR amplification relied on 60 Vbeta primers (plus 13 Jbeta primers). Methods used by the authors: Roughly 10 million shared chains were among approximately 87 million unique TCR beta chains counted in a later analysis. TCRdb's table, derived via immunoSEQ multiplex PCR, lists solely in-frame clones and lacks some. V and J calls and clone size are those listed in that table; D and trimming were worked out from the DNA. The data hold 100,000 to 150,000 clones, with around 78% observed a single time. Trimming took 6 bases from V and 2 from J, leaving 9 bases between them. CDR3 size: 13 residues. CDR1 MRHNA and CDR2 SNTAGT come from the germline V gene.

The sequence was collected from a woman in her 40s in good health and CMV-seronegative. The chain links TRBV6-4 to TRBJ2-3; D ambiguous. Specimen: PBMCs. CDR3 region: CASSPGYTDTQYF. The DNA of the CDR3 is TGTGCCAGCAGCCCCGGTTACACAGATACGCAGTATTTT.